This T cell receptor (beta chain) stems from a study of T cell responses to AZD1222 COVID-19 vaccine. Study-wide points: Unmutated variant regions reportedly attract nearly half of all spike-specific TCRs. Among vaccine-associated CD4 TCRs, coverage spanned spike, with dominance at 160-218 and 743-854. Receipt of two AZD1222 doses was followed by a rise in Spike-specific TCR breadth and depth.

The CDR3 is 13 amino acids. Trimming took 3 bases from V and 3 from J, leaving 8 bases between them. Per germline, CDR1 KGHSH and CDR2 LQKENI. Note on this clone: Its specificity is unknown. This same CDR3 is encoded by further DNA sequences in the sample.

The table came from immunoSEQ multiplex PCR; TCRdb's copy has only in-frame clones and leaves some out. The sample has more than 95,000 clones, about 87% seen once. Source: peripheral blood, taken on day 0 of AZD1222 vaccination. This rearrangement joins TRBV18 to TRBJ1-2; the D is unclear. This clonotype originated in an adult in good health. The chain's CDR3 is CASSPGQDYGYTF. The DNA for the CDR3 is TGTGCCAGCTCACCCGGGCAGGACTATGGCTACACCTTC.